This T cell receptor beta chain was sequenced during a study of T cells in Graves' hyperthyroidism and ophthalmopathy. Amplified TCR beta CDR3 regions came from RNA transcripts. Using the HTBI primer set, a first-round RT-PCR was run on the TCR CDR3. TCRdb independently ran MiXCR on the multiplex PCR reads; one entry per CDR3 protein. The table records approximately 620,000 distinct CDR3 sequences, approximately 15% of them present only once. Using over 8.5 ml of fresh peripheral blood, PBMCs were prepared. The CDR3 is 15 amino acids. Looked up from germline, CDR1 is MNHNS and CDR2 is SASEGT. The V gene end was trimmed by 4 bases and the J gene end by 2 bases; junction bases not matched to a gene: 7. This clonotype came up many times. Antigen: not known. Overall study results and limits: Ophthalmopathy prediction by the model preceded onset by a median roughly 6 months.

The sample consisted of blood. The chain is built from TRBV6-1 and TRBJ1-2; TRBD1 agrees at 7 bases. The receptor was isolated from a woman aged 40 to 50 with Graves' ophthalmopathy. As DNA, the CDR3 is TGTGCCAGCAGTGCCTCGGACAGGACCAACTATGGCTACACCTTC. Its protein product is CASSASDRTNYGYTF.